This T cell receptor (beta chain) was retrieved from a study of human T cells and chemical hapten exposure. Germline assignment: CDR1 SGHDT and CDR2 YYEEEE. Between the trimmed V and J ends, which lost 2 bases and 0 bases, there was a span of 14 bases. The CDR3 totals 16 residues. The sample holds many counts of this clonotype. The antigen remains unidentified. Time point: patch test 1, 2 weeks after DPC sensitization. Regarding treatment: therapeutic diphenylcyclopropenone sensitization with weekly scalp DPC. RNA extraction used unfractionated whole blood as the source of total RNA. A single record per CDR3 protein comes from TCRdb applying MiXCR to the RACE reads. The data hold around 69,000 distinct CDR3 sequences, with 9.8% observed a single time. Study-wide findings and caveats: Sensitizing with DPC caused no change in TCRs above 1 in 1000 frequency.

J is TRBJ1-2 and V is TRBV5-6; no reliable D call. The input for sequencing was whole blood, taken in connection with sensitization to the hapten diphenylcyclopropenone (DPC). This TCR was recovered from a woman between 40 and 55 years old with alopecia areata. Some clones in this sample may be carry-over from other donors' samples. The CDR3 is CASSFVPGVANYGYTF. Here the CDR3 DNA reads TGTGCCAGCAGCTTTGTCCCGGGCGTGGCTAACTATGGCTACACCTTC.